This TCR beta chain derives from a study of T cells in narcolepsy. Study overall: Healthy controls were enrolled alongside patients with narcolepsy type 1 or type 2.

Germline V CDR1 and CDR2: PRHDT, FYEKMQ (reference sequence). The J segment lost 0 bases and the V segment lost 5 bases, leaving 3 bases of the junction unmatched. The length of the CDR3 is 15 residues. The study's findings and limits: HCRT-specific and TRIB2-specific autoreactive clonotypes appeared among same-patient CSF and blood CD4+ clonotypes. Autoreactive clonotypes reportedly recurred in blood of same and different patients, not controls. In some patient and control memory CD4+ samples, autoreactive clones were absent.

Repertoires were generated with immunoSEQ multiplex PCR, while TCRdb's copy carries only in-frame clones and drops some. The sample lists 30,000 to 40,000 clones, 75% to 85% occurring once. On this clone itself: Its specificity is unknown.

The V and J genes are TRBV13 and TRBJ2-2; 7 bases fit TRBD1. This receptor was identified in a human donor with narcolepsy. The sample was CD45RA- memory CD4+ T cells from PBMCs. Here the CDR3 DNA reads TGTGCCAGCAGCCTCACAGGGGCGAACACCGGGGAGCTGTTTTTT. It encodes CASSLTGANTGELFF.